This record concerns one T cell receptor (beta chain) sequence. This entry belongs to a study of blood T cell repertoires in COVID-19. At the level of the study: COVID-19 samples from acute and convalescent phases originated in the United States, Italy and Spain. The cDNA or gDNA used as material had been derived from T cells, B-cell-depleted T cells, or PBMCs.

Methods used by the authors: Amplified reference gene primers provided the basis for estimating nucleated cell counts. The table came from immunoSEQ multiplex PCR; TCRdb's copy has only in-frame clones and leaves some out. The D gene and trimming were derived from the DNA, and the V and J assignments and clone size from that table. The sample contains 250,000 to 300,000 clones, about four fifths of which appear only once. Trimming pared 2 bases from V and 3 bases from J, leaving 14 bases between. The CDR3 has 16 residues. CDR1 and CDR2 from the germline V gene are MNHEY and SVGAGI. The sequence was obtained from a woman between 18 and 30 years old with acute or convalescent COVID-19. Sequencing was done on a sample of peripheral blood. The chain recombines TRBV6-5 with TRBJ1-5; TRBD1 might be the D (6 bases). The CDR3, as DNA: TGTGCCAGCAGTTACCCTCAGACAGGCGACAATCAGCCCCAGCATTTT. Protein product: CASSYPQTGDNQPQHF.